A selection of T cell receptor beta chains follows, all from one sample in a study of cytomegalovirus exposure and HLA in healthy donors. Method: immunoSEQ multiplex PCR; TCRdb's copy keeps in-frame clones and lacks some. The sample consists of 130,000 or so clones, 75% to 85% of them appearing once. The sample comprised PBMCs. Source of these receptors: a woman under 30 in good health and CMV-seropositive. Both conserved end residues are part of each CDR3. Fields, in order: J gene, clone size, D gene, V gene, CDR3 protein, CDR3 DNA. A D gene is named only where the DNA matches it firmly. Clone size is shown for a subset of rows, as once, few, many or a class of expanded clone.

>TRBJ1-2|.|TRBD1|TRBV15
CATSGDRADNYGYTF
TGTGCCACCAGCGGGGACAGGGCCGATAACTATGGCTACACCTTC
>TRBJ2-7|.|TRBD1|TRBV6-1
CASCQTGGHEQYF
TGTGCCAGTTGTCAAACAGGGGGCCACGAGCAGTACTTC
>TRBJ1-6|.|TRBD1|TRBV2
CASTEGTGISPLHF
TGTGCCAGCACCGAGGGGACAGGTATCTCACCCCTCCACTTT
>TRBJ2-2|.|.|TRBV6-6
CASSSNRDGGAGELFF
TGTGCCAGCAGTTCCAACCGGGACGGGGGTGCCGGGGAGCTGTTTTTT
>TRBJ2-2|.|.|TRBV7-9
CASSRGRQVDTGELFF
TGTGCCAGCAGCCGAGGGAGGCAGGTCGACACCGGGGAGCTGTTTTTT
>TRBJ2-4|.|.|TRBV6-5
CASSYSGWGDIQYF
TGTGCCAGCAGTTACTCCGGATGGGGGGACATTCAGTACTTC
>TRBJ1-2|.|TRBD1|TRBV30
CAWSAGTAGGYTF
TGTGCCTGGAGCGCCGGGACAGCTGGGGGCTACACCTTC
>TRBJ2-7|.|TRBD1|TRBV12-5
CASGLVMDRGTESEQYF
TGTGCTAGTGGTTTGGTGATGGACAGGGGGACTGAATCCGAGCAGTACTTC
>TRBJ2-3|.|.|TRBV12-1
CASSHGRGKDTQYF
TGTGCCAGCAGCCATGGACGGGGGAAGGATACGCAGTATTTT
>TRBJ2-1|.|.|TRBV9
CASSVVGFLDEQFF
TGTGCCAGCAGCGTAGTTGGCTTTTTGGATGAGCAGTTCTTC
>TRBJ1-1|.|.|TRBV9
CASSPFAGSGTEAFF
TGTGCCAGCAGCCCTTTCGCTGGGTCGGGGACTGAAGCTTTCTTT
>TRBJ1-2|.|TRBD1|TRBV11-1
CASSPGQARPFYGYTF
TGTGCCAGCAGCCCAGGACAGGCTCGGCCCTTCTATGGCTACACCTTC
>TRBJ2-5|.|.|TRBV7-9
CASSGRGGEETQYF
TGTGCCAGCAGCGGGCGGGGAGGAGAGGAGACCCAGTACTTC
>TRBJ2-1|.|TRBD2|TRBV29-1
CSVEGLAGGWNEQFF
TGCAGCGTTGAAGGACTAGCGGGGGGGTGGAATGAGCAGTTCTTC
>TRBJ1-4|.|TRBD1|TRBV25-1
CASSSFSGDSRTPEKLFF
TGTGCCAGCAGTAGCTTCTCCGGGGACAGTCGAACGCCTGAAAAACTGTTTTTT
>TRBJ2-1|.|TRBD2|TRBV6-6
CASSYAGGLNNEQFF
TGTGCCAGCAGTTACGCGGGGGGCCTTAATAATGAGCAGTTCTTC
>TRBJ1-3|.|.|TRBV18
CASSPLRDSGNTIYF
TGTGCCAGCTCACCACTCAGGGACTCTGGAAACACCATATATTTT
>TRBJ1-1|.|.|TRBV19
CASSIVVGQGAFF
TGTGCCAGTAGTATCGTGGTAGGGCAGGGTGCTTTCTTT
>TRBJ2-7|.|TRBD2|TRBV5-1
CASSPKSGATYEQYF
TGCGCCAGCAGCCCTAAGAGCGGGGCGACCTACGAGCAGTACTTC
>TRBJ1-2|.|TRBD1|TRBV10-1
CASPPTGAYGYTF
TGCGCCAGCCCCCCTACAGGGGCCTATGGCTACACCTTC
>TRBJ2-1|.|.|TRBV16
CASSPYRSNEQFF
TGTGCCAGCAGCCCGTATCGTTCCAATGAGCAGTTCTTC
>TRBJ2-7|.|.|TRBV7-2
CASSPAGGYEQYF
TGTGCCAGCAGCCCAGCGGGCGGCTACGAGCAGTACTTC
>TRBJ2-3|few|.|TRBV11-2
CASSPGTVADTQYF
TGTGCCAGCAGCCCGGGGACTGTCGCAGATACGCAGTATTTT
>TRBJ2-5|.|TRBD2|TRBV6-6
CASSREGQETQYF
TGTGCCAGCAGCCGGGAGGGGCAAGAGACCCAGTACTTC
>TRBJ2-1|.|TRBD1|TRBV7-8
CASSPTGGEQFF
TGTGCCAGCAGCCCAACAGGGGGCGAGCAGTTCTTC
>TRBJ1-2|.|TRBD1|TRBV19
CAIDRGDYGYTF
TGTGCCATTGACAGGGGTGACTATGGCTACACCTTC
>TRBJ1-2|.|.|TRBV4-2
CASSPTTGGYTF
TGTGCCAGCAGCCCCACGACGGGTGGCTACACCTTC
>TRBJ2-1|.|.|TRBV27
CASSALGLPEQFF
TGTGCCAGCAGTGCATTGGGACTTCCGGAGCAGTTCTTC
>TRBJ1-6|.|TRBD1|TRBV4-1
CASRRTGGNSPLHF
TGCGCCAGCAGACGGACAGGGGGAAATTCACCCCTCCACTTT
>TRBJ1-6|.|TRBD1|TRBV5-1
CASSSMTGGNSPLHF
TGCGCCAGCAGCTCGATGACAGGGGGTAACTCACCCCTCCACTTT
>TRBJ2-3|.|TRBD2|TRBV11-3
CASSLGTSSTDTQYF
TGTGCCAGCAGCTTAGGGACTAGCAGCACAGATACGCAGTATTTT
>TRBJ2-1|.|TRBD2|TRBV7-9
CASNPGRGAENEQFF
TGTGCCAGCAACCCCGGGCGGGGGGCTGAAAATGAGCAGTTCTTC
>TRBJ1-1|once|.|TRBV2
CASSGPRSRTEAFF
TGTGCCAGCAGTGGGCCCAGGTCACGCACTGAAGCTTTCTTT
>TRBJ2-3|.|.|TRBV28
CASSLYGGHSTDTQYF
TGTGCCAGCAGTTTATACGGGGGGCACTCCACAGATACGCAGTATTTT
>TRBJ1-5|.|.|TRBV18
CASSPSGTTNQPQHF
TGTGCCAGCTCACCGAGTGGGACAACAAATCAGCCCCAGCATTTT
>TRBJ2-1|once|TRBD1|TRBV29-1
CSVTGTGAYNEQFF
TGCAGCGTTACCGGGACAGGGGCCTACAATGAGCAGTTCTTC
>TRBJ1-3|.|TRBD1|TRBV10-3
CATGTAGNTIYF
TGTGCCACCGGGACAGCCGGGAACACCATATATTTT
>TRBJ2-5|once|.|TRBV7-9
CASSSNEAEETQYF
TGTGCCAGCAGCTCAAACGAGGCAGAAGAGACCCAGTACTTC
>TRBJ1-1|.|.|TRBV6-5
CASRTGANTEAFF
TGTGCCAGCAGAACCGGAGCAAACACTGAAGCTTTCTTT
>TRBJ2-4|.|.|TRBV2
CASSEQGRKGIQYF
TGTGCCAGCAGTGAACAGGGCAGGAAGGGCATTCAGTACTTC
>TRBJ1-3|.|.|TRBV29-1
CSVVPPGSGNTIYF
TGCAGCGTTGTCCCTCCCGGGTCTGGAAACACCATATATTTT
>TRBJ2-7|once|.|TRBV7-9
CASSLKPSKGQGEQYF
TGTGCCAGCAGCTTAAAACCGTCCAAGGGTCAGGGCGAGCAGTACTTC
>TRBJ1-6|.|.|TRBV27
CASRWDAGSPLHF
TGTGCCAGCAGATGGGATGCGGGATCACCCCTCCACTTT
>TRBJ1-2|.|TRBD1|TRBV4-1
CASSQDSRFYGQGSFYGYTF
TGCGCCAGCAGCCAAGATAGTAGGTTTTACGGACAGGGGTCCTTCTATGGCTACACCTTC
>TRBJ2-7|once|TRBD2|TRBV6-5
CASRTSGYEQYF
TGTGCCAGCAGGACTAGCGGTTACGAGCAGTACTTC
>TRBJ2-7|.|TRBD1|TRBV6-6
CASSDRDEQYF
TGTGCCAGCAGCGACAGGGACGAGCAGTACTTC
>TRBJ2-7|.|.|TRBV27
CASITSSYEQYF
TGTGCCAGCATCACAAGCTCCTACGAGCAGTACTTC
>TRBJ2-1|.|TRBD2|TRBV5-6
CASSLAGGYYNEQFF
TGTGCCAGCAGCTTAGCGGGGGGATACTACAATGAGCAGTTCTTC
>TRBJ2-5|.|.|TRBV7-7
CASSLGPAETQYF
TGTGCTAGCAGCTTAGGGCCTGCAGAGACCCAGTACTTC
>TRBJ1-2|few|TRBD1|TRBV7-9
CSSSPSFNRGHHGYTF
TGTTCCAGCAGCCCTAGCTTTAACAGGGGTCATCATGGCTACACCTTC
>TRBJ2-3|.|TRBD2|TRBV4-1
CASSLRGGGGDTQYF
TGCGCCAGCAGCCTTCGTGGCGGGGGAGGAGATACGCAGTATTTT